These T cell receptor beta chains were read from a single sample in a study of T-cell reconstitution after alpha-beta-depleted transplantation in children. Using its own MiXCR run on the PCR reads, TCRdb lists one record per CDR3 protein. The repertoire holds hundreds of thousands of distinct CDR3 sequences, with around 16% as singletons. The sample consisted of PBMCs, mostly from graft donor cells, taken 360 days after TCRalphabeta/CD19-depleted stem cell transplant. The origin of the receptors is a boy under three years old who had a stem cell transplant for Wiskott-Aldrich syndrome, so the T cells may come from the graft donor. Each CDR3 is given with its conserved first and last residue. Each record gives: clone size, J gene, V gene, D gene, CDR3 DNA, CDR3 protein. D genes are given only for firm matches. Size values are once, few and many counts, or a class for expanded clones, and some rows have none.

>few|TRBJ2-7|TRBV24-1|TRBD1
TGTGCCACCAGTGACCGCGACAGGGGGCCCCCCTACGAGCAGTACTTC
CATSDRDRGPPYEQYF
>NA|TRBJ2-3|TRBV28|NA
TGTGCCACCCGGCCTGGACGGCCTAGCACAGATACGCAGTATTTT
CATRPGRPSTDTQYF
>few|TRBJ2-1|TRBV24-1|NA
TGTGCCACCAGTGATTTCTCGGGGGAGGCTAATGAGCAGTTCTTC
CATSDFSGEANEQFF
>many|TRBJ1-5|TRBV19|NA
TGTGCCAGTCAGGGGTTTAGCAATCAGCCCCAGCATTTT
CASQGFSNQPQHF
>NA|TRBJ1-5|TRBV6-2/TRBV6-3|NA
TGTGCCAGCAGGGTAACAGGGTCCAATCAGCCCCAGCATTTT
CASRVTGSNQPQHF
>NA|TRBJ1-2|TRBV6-5|NA
TGTGCCAGCAGTTACTCGCCCGGTCGGTTAGGGTATGGCTACACCTTC
CASSYSPGRLGYGYTF
>few|TRBJ1-1|TRBV5-1|NA
TGCGCCAGCAGTAACTGGGGGAACACTGAAGCTTTCTTT
CASSNWGNTEAFF
>few|TRBJ2-7|TRBV20-1|NA
TGCAGTGCTAAGAGCCTAGGGCGGGACAAATTTTCCTACGAGCAGTACTTC
CSAKSLGRDKFSYEQYF
>NA|TRBJ2-2|TRBV12-3/TRBV12-4|NA
TGTGCCAGCAGTTTAGGGTCAGGGGGGGACACCGGGGAGCTGTTTTTT
CASSLGSGGDTGELFF
>many|TRBJ2-4|TRBV20-1|NA
TGCAGTGCTAGAGATAGGTCCGGGGCGAGGGGCATTCAGTACTTC
CSARDRSGARGIQYF
>NA|TRBJ2-5|TRBV11-2|TRBD2
TGTGCCAGCAGCTTAGTAGCCCTAGCGGGGGGCCAAGAGACCCAGTACTTC
CASSLVALAGGQETQYF
>NA|TRBJ2-5|TRBV25-1|TRBD1
TGTGCCAGCAGCCTAGGGGCAGGGGGCGAAGAGACCCAGTACTTC
CASSLGAGGEETQYF
>NA|TRBJ2-2|TRBV5-4|TRBD2
TGTGCCAGCAGCTTTTACGGGAGGGCCCCAGCCGGGGAGCTGTTTTTT
CASSFYGRAPAGELFF
>NA|TRBJ2-7|TRBV29-1|NA
TGCAGCGTTGCCCCTCCCGGGCGGCACTACGAGCAGTACTTC
CSVAPPGRHYEQYF
>NA|TRBJ2-5|TRBV5-1|NA
TGCGCCAGCAGCTTTTACCCCTCCCCTCAAAAAGAGACCCAGTACTTC
CASSFYPSPQKETQYF
>NA|TRBJ2-1|TRBV20-1|NA
TGCAGTGCTAGAGTACACTTTTACAATGAGCAGTTCTTC
CSARVHFYNEQFF
>NA|TRBJ1-2|TRBV6-1|NA
TGTGCCAGCGGACTTCGGTCCTCCGAGGGCTATGGCTACACCTTC
CASGLRSSEGYGYTF
>few|TRBJ2-1|TRBV12-3/TRBV12-4|NA
TGTGCCAGCAGCCCGTTAGCTGGGGGAAACTACAATGAGCAGTTCTTC
CASSPLAGGNYNEQFF
>few|TRBJ2-5|TRBV7-2|TRBD1
TGTGCCAGCAGCTCCCGGACAGGGAGCGAGACCCAGTACTTC
CASSSRTGSETQYF
>NA|TRBJ1-4|TRBV6-2/TRBV6-3|TRBD1
TGTGCCAGCAGACTTCCCGGGACAGCGAATGAAAAACTGTTTTTT
CASRLPGTANEKLFF
>NA|TRBJ2-1|TRBV10-1|NA
TGCGCCAGCAGTGAGTCAGGACTCAACAACAATGAGCAGTTCTTC
CASSESGLNNNEQFF
>NA|TRBJ1-3|TRBV6-2/TRBV6-3|NA
TGTGCCAGCAACCCGACCCCTGGAAACACCATATATTTT
CASNPTPGNTIYF
>few|TRBJ1-1|TRBV5-1|NA
TGCGCCAGCCAATTGGGGGGAAACACTGAAGCTTTCTTT
CASQLGGNTEAFF
>few|TRBJ1-2|TRBV12-3/TRBV12-4|TRBD1
TGTGCCAGCAGTGTGACAGGGGAGAATGGCTACACCTTC
CASSVTGENGYTF
>NA|TRBJ2-5|TRBV2|NA
TGTGCCAGCAGTGGCCTCAGCGTCCAAGAGACCCAGTACTTC
CASSGLSVQETQYF
>NA|TRBJ2-2|TRBV24-1|NA
TGTGCCACCAGGACCGACAGGTCCGGGGAGCTGTTTTTT
CATRTDRSGELFF
>NA|TRBJ2-1|TRBV12-3/TRBV12-4|TRBD2
TGTGCCAGCAGTTTTAGCGGGAGTGGCCGAGGGTACAATGAGCAGTTCTTC
CASSFSGSGRGYNEQFF
>many|TRBJ2-1|TRBV29-1|TRBD2
TGCAGCGTTGGGACTAGCCGGATGTCCTACAATGAGCAGTTCTTC
CSVGTSRMSYNEQFF
>few|TRBJ2-2|TRBV5-1|NA
TGCGCCAGCAGCTTGTTGACTAGTGGGACCGGGGAGCTGTTTTTT
CASSLLTSGTGELFF
>NA|TRBJ1-5|TRBV5-1|NA
TGCGCCAGCAGCCTGGACGGACCTAGCAATCAGCCCCAGCATTTT
CASSLDGPSNQPQHF
>many|TRBJ2-7|TRBV20-1|TRBD1
TGCAGTGCTCCGTACCGGGACAGGGTCCACGAGCAGTACTTC
CSAPYRDRVHEQYF
>NA|TRBJ2-5|TRBV7-2|NA
TGTGCCAGCAGACCCATTGGGGGGCCCCAAGAGACCCAGTACTTC
CASRPIGGPQETQYF
>NA|TRBJ2-5|TRBV29-1|NA
TGCAGCGTTGAAACAGGGCAAGAGACCCAGTACTTC
CSVETGQETQYF
>NA|TRBJ2-5|TRBV23-1|TRBD2
TGCGCCAGCAGCTGCGGGACTAGCGGGAGATTAAAAGAGACCCAGTACTTC
CASSCGTSGRLKETQYF
>few|TRBJ2-1|TRBV5-1|NA
TGCGCCAGCAGCATCGGGACCGATTTTTACAATGAGCAGTTCTTC
CASSIGTDFYNEQFF
>NA|TRBJ2-4|TRBV27|NA
TGTGCCAGCAGTTCCGGACTGAGCAAAAACATTCAGTACTTC
CASSSGLSKNIQYF
>NA|TRBJ2-7|TRBV12-3/TRBV12-4|NA
TGTGCCAGCAGTTTAACCCATGGGCCTGGGGAGCAGTACTTC
CASSLTHGPGEQYF
>few|TRBJ2-7|TRBV29-1|TRBD1
TGCAGTGCTAGGACAGGGGTCGAGCAGTACTTC
CSARTGVEQYF
>many|TRBJ2-7|TRBV29-1|TRBD1
TGCAGCGTTCGGACAGGGCTCTACGAGCAGTACTTC
CSVRTGLYEQYF
>few|TRBJ1-1|TRBV12-3/TRBV12-4|NA
TGTGCCAGCAGTACACGAGGCCAGGGTTCTGGCACTGAAGCTTTCTTT
CASSTRGQGSGTEAFF
>NA|TRBJ1-5|TRBV28|NA
TGTGCCAGCAGTTTACCAAGGGCTTATAGCAATCAGCCCCAGCATTTT
CASSLPRAYSNQPQHF
>NA|TRBJ2-5|TRBV18|NA
TGTGCCAGCTCACCATTTGCGGGGGAGACCCAGTACTTC
CASSPFAGETQYF
>few|TRBJ2-1|TRBV15|NA
TGTGCCACTTCTGCCCCCCCCGGCGATGAGCAGTTCTTC
CATSAPPGDEQFF
>once|TRBJ2-5|TRBV19|NA
TGTGCCAGTAGTAATCGGGATTACCAAGAGACCCAGTACTTC
CASSNRDYQETQYF
>few|TRBJ1-1|TRBV5-1|NA
TGCGCCAGCACAAAAATACCGAAAGGGGAGAACACTGAAGCTTTCTTT
CASTKIPKGENTEAFF
>few|TRBJ2-2|TRBV9|TRBD2
TGTGCCAGCAGCGTTTCGGGAGGGATAAATACCGGGGAGCTGTTTTTT
CASSVSGGINTGELFF
>NA|TRBJ2-7|TRBV10-3|TRBD1
TGTGCCATCAGCAATGTCCTAACAGGGGTTTCCTCCTACGAGCAGTACTTC
CAISNVLTGVSSYEQYF
>NA|TRBJ2-1|TRBV2|NA
TGTGCCAGCAGTGAACCCCAGGGTACAAGCTCCTACAATGAGCAGTTCTTC
CASSEPQGTSSYNEQFF
>few|TRBJ2-7|TRBV7-9|TRBD2
TGTGCCAGCAGCCCCCAGACTAGCGGACCCTACGAGCAGTACTTC
CASSPQTSGPYEQYF
>NA|TRBJ2-3|TRBV27|NA
TGTGCCAGCAGTTTATACAGTAGTAATACGCAGTATTTT
CASSLYSSNTQYF
>NA|TRBJ1-2|TRBV5-1|NA
TGCGCCAGCAGCGCAGACCAGGTGCGAAGCTACACCTTC
CASSADQVRSYTF
>NA|TRBJ2-5|TRBV4-1|NA
TGCGCCAGCAGCCAAGTGCCCGGAGGCCAAGAGACCCAGTACTTC
CASSQVPGGQETQYF